This T cell receptor beta chain emerged from a study of blood T cell repertoires in COVID-19. The CDR3 has 15 residues. Trimming took 0 bases from V and 2 from J; bases not matched to a gene: 2. The germline CDR1 and CDR2 sequences are SGHRS and YFSETQ. Assay: immunoSEQ multiplex PCR; the TCRdb copy retains only in-frame clones and omits some. The sample shows about 220,000 clones, 65% to 85% of them seen only once. The clonotype comes from a woman aged 40 to 50 who had recovered from COVID-19. The sample taken for sequencing was PBMCs or T cells enriched from blood (not recorded which). This chain joins TRBV5-1 and TRBJ2-7; TRBD1 matches at 10 bases. CDR3 DNA: TGCGCCAGCAGCTTGGGGACAGGGGGGACCTACGAGCAGTACTTC. Its translation is CASSLGTGGTYEQYF.